The present T cell receptor (beta chain) was sequenced within a study of blood T cell repertoires in COVID-19. Study details: The samples span acute and convalescent COVID-19 from the United States, Italy and Spain. The cDNA or gDNA used as material had been derived from T cells, B-cell-depleted T cells, or PBMCs.

Germline values: CDR1 MNHEY, CDR2 SVGAGI. V lost 11 bases to trimming and J lost 0 bases, with 8 bases between them. CDR3 length equals 12 residues. Per the original data handling: Amplified reference gene primers provided the basis for estimating nucleated cell counts. This table comes from immunoSEQ multiplex PCR, and its TCRdb copy is limited to in-frame clones, with some not included. V, J and clone size are those of that table, while D and trimming were read from the DNA. The sample consists of about 43,000 clones, about four fifths of them appearing once. The source material was peripheral blood. The chain recombines TRBV6-5 with TRBJ1-3; D is undetermined. This sequence was found in a woman aged 60-70 years with acute or convalescent COVID-19. The CDR3 bases are TGTGCCGTACTGAGCTCTGGAAACACCATATATTTT. Its protein product is CAVLSSGNTIYF.